This section outlines one TCR beta chain sequence together with its context. V lost 5 bases, J lost 4 bases, and 7 bases stayed unmatched. CDR3 length: 15 residues. Germline V CDR1 and CDR2: SGDLS, YYNGEE. These data belong to a study of technical replicates of blood from several donors. Assay: immunoSEQ multiplex PCR; the TCRdb copy retains only in-frame clones and omits some. The repertoire holds tens of thousands of clones, roughly 95% seen once, with approximately 0.41% in the top ten. This TCR was recovered from a human donor in good health. The chain couples TRBV9 to TRBJ2-1; 9 nucleotides line up with TRBD2. The sequenced sample consisted of T cells isolated from PBMCs. CDR3 loop: CASSVSGLAYNEQFF. CDR3 bases: TGTGCCAGCAGTGTTTCGGGACTAGCATACAATGAGCAGTTCTTC.